Sequencing of this T cell receptor beta chain was carried out in a study of cytomegalovirus exposure and HLA in healthy donors. Comment on this clone: Its matching antigen is unknown.

Notes on the study in general: In a later analysis, TCR beta V- and J-gene trimming was associated with a missense DCLRE1C variant. Later findings reportedly placed an Asian-associated ancestry cluster below the approximately 670-donor mean for N-insertions.

At collection, donors were nominally healthy, but unrecorded immune exposures were probable. CDR3 length: 15 residues. V was shortened by 4 bases and J by 0 bases, with 10 bases between the two germline ends. CDR1 is MNHNS, CDR2 SASEGT, per germline. This PCR relied on a set of 60 Vbeta primers and 13 Jbeta primers. The protocol was immunoSEQ multiplex PCR, while the TCRdb copy is restricted to in-frame clones and leaves out a portion. This table has approximately 120,000 clones, around 81% appearing once. The specimen sequenced was PBMCs. The sequence derives from a female donor in good health and CMV-seronegative. The rearrangement links TRBV6-1 to TRBJ1-5; TRBD1 is a possible D gene (5 bases). DNA of the CDR3: TGTGCCAGCAGTGTAACGGGACTTAGCAATCAGCCCCAGCATTTT. This codes for CASSVTGLSNQPQHF.